The 21 T cell receptor beta chains listed next were all sequenced from one sample in a study of technical replicates of blood from a handful of donors. The assay was immunoSEQ multiplex PCR, and TCRdb's table has in-frame clones only and misses some. The data show nearly 80,000 clones, 93% seen once. Source material: T cells isolated from PBMCs. These TCRs come from a human donor in good health.

The CDR3, as DNA: TGTGCCAGCAGCGTAGGTGTTTTTTTGGGGTATAATGTCAGGGGCACAGATACGCAGTATTTT. It yields the protein CASSVGVFLGYNVRGTDTQYF. The genes are TRBV9 and TRBJ2-3; TRBD1 is a possible D gene (5 bases). V shed 0 bases and J shed 1 base, with 27 bases lying between them. The CDR3 runs to 21 residues. Germline values: CDR1 SGDLS, CDR2 YYNGEE.

The gene calls are TRBV5-4 and TRBJ2-5; tentatively, D is TRBD2 (5 bases). The CDR3 is 14 amino acids. Germline V gene data show CDR1 as SGHNT and CDR2 as YYREEE (reference sequence). Trimming took 5 bases from V and 0 from J, leaving 11 bases between them. The CDR3 coding sequence is TGTGCCAGCAGTTTAACTAGGTACCAAGAGACCCAGTACTTC. Protein sequence: CASSLTRYQETQYF.

About this clone itself: This CDR3 is also generated by other DNA sequences in the sample. CDR3 loop: CASSFSGSYNEQFF. The CDR3 DNA reads TGTGCCAGCAGCTTTAGCGGGAGTTACAATGAGCAGTTCTTC. The J gene is TRBJ2-1, the V gene TRBV5-4; 9 bases are a match to TRBD2. Germline-derived CDR1 and CDR2 are SGHNT and YYREEE (reference sequence). The CDR3 contains 14 residues. The J segment lost 4 bases and the V segment lost 2 bases, leaving 1 base of the junction unmatched.

V usage is TRBV11-2 and J usage is TRBJ1-1, with unresolved D. The CDR3 is 14 residues long. V gave up 3 bases and J gave up 5 bases, with 13 bases separating them. Germline V gene sequence: CDR1 SGHAT, CDR2 FQNNGV. This CDR3 is CASSFFMGDTEAFF. CDR3 nucleotides: TGTGCCAGCAGCTTTTTTATGGGAGATACTGAAGCTTTCTTT.

This chain uses TRBV2 with TRBJ1-1, with 8 bases fitting TRBD1. V trimming: 6 bases; J trimming: 4 bases; junction bases outside the gene matches: 4. CDR3 length equals 13 residues. CDR1 and CDR2 from the germline V gene are SNHLY and FYNNEI. DNA of the CDR3: TGTGCCAGCAGAGGACAGGGATTCACTGAAGCTTTCTTT. Translation gives CASRGQGFTEAFF.

This clone was picked up one time. The rearrangement uses TRBV27 and TRBJ2-1; D is ambiguous. The V end lost 4 bases, the J end lost 9 bases, and 25 bases lay between the germline ends. CDR3 length: 17 amino acids. Looked up from germline, CDR1 is MNHEY and CDR2 is SMNVEV (reference sequence). The CDR3 spells CASSWFVLETIPSEQFF. The CDR3 DNA sequence: TGTGCCAGCAGTTGGTTTGTCCTCGAAACCATACCCAGTGAGCAGTTCTTC.

V is TRBV27 and J is TRBJ1-5; D might be TRBD1 (6 bases). The CDR3 extends over 16 amino acids. Germline V gives CDR1 MNHEY, CDR2 SMNVEV (reference sequence). The V end lost 2 bases, the J end lost 2 bases, and 13 bases lay between the germline ends. The CDR3 protein is CASSLGGAHGNQPQHF. The CDR3 DNA is TGTGCCAGCAGTTTAGGGGGCGCCCATGGCAATCAGCCCCAGCATTTT.

The chain carries TRBV14 and TRBJ2-3; 8 bases line up with TRBD2. The germline gives CDR1 SGHDN, CDR2 FVKESK. This CDR3 has 16 amino acids. J lost 0 bases, V lost 4 bases, and 6 bases had no gene match. CDR3 sequence reads: CASSPLSGTSTDTQYF. CDR3 sequence (DNA): TGTGCCAGCAGCCCCCTTAGCGGGACTAGCACAGATACGCAGTATTTT. Based on the CDR3 plus reference TRBV14 and TRBJ2-3, the full variable domain is EAGVTQFPSHSVIEKGQTVTLRCDPISGHDNLYWYRRVMGKEIKFLLHFVKESKQDESGMPNNRFLAERTGGTYSTLKVQPAELEDSGVYFCASSPLSGTSTDTQYFGPGTRLTVL.

The chain is built from TRBV7-2 and TRBJ2-1, with 8 nucleotides matching TRBD2. The junction had 11 bases not matched to a gene; V was cut back by 7 bases and J by 6 bases. This CDR3 comprises 15 residues. Looked up from germline, CDR1 is SGHTA and CDR2 is FQGNSA. The CDR3 nucleotides are TGTGCCAGCACCTCCATACTAGCGGTTACCAATGAGCAGTTCTTC. This encodes CASTSILAVTNEQFF.

This chain links TRBV5-4 with TRBJ2-1, with D possibly matching TRBD1 (5 bases). The germline V gene encodes CDR1 SGHNT and CDR2 YYREEE (reference sequence). CDR3 length equals 16 residues. V shed 0 bases and J shed 4 bases, with 14 bases lying between them. This CDR3 reads CASSLEGRAAYNEQFF. The CDR3 DNA reads TGTGCCAGCAGCTTGGAGGGCAGGGCAGCTTACAATGAGCAGTTCTTC.

The chain carries TRBV15 and TRBJ2-5, with TRBD2 as a possible D gene (6 bases). V shed 0 bases and J shed 4 bases, with 12 bases lying between them. Per the germline V gene, CDR1 is LNHNV and CDR2 is YYDKDF (reference sequence). CDR3 length: 15 amino acids. CDR3 residues: CATSREGGFGETQYF. The CDR3 bases are TGTGCCACCAGCAGAGAAGGAGGGTTCGGAGAGACCCAGTACTTC.

Here the CDR3 reads CASMIRDSRNQPQHF. The CDR3 region has the DNA TGTGCCAGTATGATAAGAGATTCACGCAATCAGCCCCAGCATTTT. This chain links TRBV19 with TRBJ1-5; no clear D. CDR1 LNHDA and CDR2 SQIVND come from the germline V gene (reference sequence). The ends were cut back, 7 bases at V and 2 bases at J, with 15 bases in the middle. The CDR3 has 15 amino acids.

This chain links TRBV28 with TRBJ1-5, with D hard to call. V gave up 7 bases and J gave up 7 bases, with 20 bases separating them. The CDR3 contains 15 residues. CDR1 MDHEN and CDR2 SYDVKM come from the germline V gene. This CDR3 is CASIAEVKLGQPQHF. The DNA of the CDR3 is TGTGCCAGCATTGCGGAGGTTAAATTGGGGCAGCCCCAGCATTTT.

The chain carries TRBV28 and TRBJ2-7; D possibly corresponds to TRBD1 (7 bases). Looked up from germline, CDR1 is MDHEN and CDR2 is SYDVKM. This CDR3 is built from 15 residues. V lost 5 bases and J 4 bases, leaving 18 bases between the germline ends. CDR3 DNA sequence: TGTGCCAGCAGTCCCCGCGGGACAGCTGATTACGAGCAGTACTTC. It yields the protein CASSPRGTADYEQYF.

The chain uses TRBV18 and TRBJ1-5; 11 bases align to TRBD1. The CDR3 has 16 residues. Germline lookup yields CDR1 KGHSH and CDR2 LQKENI. Losses at the gene ends were 2 bases for V and 1 base for J; bases not matched to a gene: 1. CDR3 sequence reads: CASSPGQGASNQPQHF. The CDR3 nucleotides read TGTGCCAGCTCACCAGGACAGGGGGCCAGCAATCAGCCCCAGCATTTT.

This clone was counted once. This sequence joins TRBV10-1 and TRBJ2-1; D remains unclear. The CDR3 totals 11 residues. Germline CDR1 WNHNN, CDR2 SYGVQD (reference sequence). Trimming cost V 3 bases and J 9 bases, with 6 bases left between them. CDR3 region: CASSDSVEQFF. The CDR3, as DNA: TGCGCCAGCAGTGACTCCGTTGAGCAGTTCTTC.

The rearrangement joins TRBV11-2 to TRBJ2-5; perhaps TRBD2 as D (5 bases). Looked up from germline, CDR1 is SGHAT and CDR2 is FQNNGV. The V end was cut by 5 bases, the J end by 3 bases, with 16 bases between. The CDR3 length is 15 residues. CDR3 sequence (DNA): TGTGCCAGCAGCCACCGAGGGCTACGAGAAGAGACCCAGTACTTC. Its protein product is CASSHRGLREETQYF. Drawing the rest from reference TRBV11-2 and TRBJ2-5, the complete variable domain is EAGVAQSPRYKIIEKRQSVAFWCNPISGHATLYWYQQILGQGPKLLIQFQNNGVVDDSQLPKDRFSAERLKGVDSTLKIQPAKLEDSAVYLCASSHRGLREETQYFGPGTRLLVL.

The CDR3 is CASIRSGSAANTGELFF. The CDR3 DNA reads TGTGCCAGCATCCGAAGCGGGAGTGCTGCGAACACCGGGGAGCTGTTTTTT. The chain has TRBV7-9 and TRBJ2-2; the match to TRBD2 covers 8 bases. Germline lookup yields CDR1 SEHNR and CDR2 FQNEAQ (reference sequence). After removal of 7 bases from V and 0 bases from J, the junction contained 10 bases not matched to a gene. The CDR3 is 17 residues long.

Points on this clone: It is likely a read error, because the conserved phenylalanine at the end of the CDR3 is missing. The DNA is left out, because the CDR3 cannot be placed on it with certainty; the CDR3 is given as TCRdb lists it. The chain recombines TRBV14 with TRBJ1-3; the table assigns TRBD1, which was not confirmed against the DNA. Germline V gene sequence: CDR1 SGHDN, CDR2 FVKESK. Both ends counted, the CDR3 spans 12 residues. The CDR3 is CASSHSTPGQQI.

The chain combines TRBV11-2 with TRBJ1-4, with D perhaps TRBD1 (6 bases). The CDR3 is made up of 13 amino acids. Germline V gene sequence: CDR1 SGHAT, CDR2 FQNNGV. V shed 3 bases and J shed 8 bases, with 10 bases lying between them. The CDR3 loop reads CASSFTDREKLFF. The CDR3 nucleotides read TGTGCCAGCAGCTTTACAGACAGGGAAAAACTGTTTTTT. The variable domain in full, with the rest retrieved from reference TRBV11-2 and TRBJ1-4, is EAGVAQSPRYKIIEKRQSVAFWCNPISGHATLYWYQQILGQGPKLLIQFQNNGVVDDSQLPKDRFSAERLKGVDSTLKIQPAKLEDSAVYLCASSFTDREKLFFGSGTQLSVL.

The V and J genes are TRBV25-1 and TRBJ2-7; TRBD1 is a possible D gene (6 bases). The CDR3 totals 11 residues. The V gene's germline CDR1 is MGHDK and CDR2 SYGVNS. V dropped 5 bases and J dropped 6 bases, with 8 bases sitting between them. The CDR3 is CASSSGAEQYF. In DNA form, the CDR3 reads TGTGCCAGCAGTTCAGGGGCCGAGCAGTACTTC.